Below are 27 T cell receptor beta chains sequenced from a single sample in a study of T cells after yellow fever vaccination. Using its own MiXCR run on the 5' RACE reads, TCRdb lists one record per CDR3 protein. This sample has a few hundred thousand distinct CDR3 sequences, with roughly 4.3% found just once. Source: PBMCs, taken 5 days after the yellow fever booster vaccination. These receptors were taken from a man in his late teens or twenties who received the YFV17D yellow fever vaccine.

This clonotype occurred many times. V usage is TRBV4-3 and J usage is TRBJ1-5; D not certain. Looked up from germline, CDR1 is LGHNA and CDR2 is YSLEER. V was shortened by 0 bases and J by 6 bases, with 6 bases between the two germline ends. This CDR3 region has 13 residues. CDR3 DNA: TGCGCCAGCAGCCAAGATGCAGGTCAGCCCCAGCATTTT. This gives the protein CASSQDAGQPQHF.

This clonotype occurred a few times. The chain links TRBV11-1 to TRBJ2-5; no clear D. This CDR3 has 12 residues. Germline V gene lookup returns CDR1 SGHAT and CDR2 FQDESV (reference sequence). Trimming removed 5 bases from V and 5 bases from J, with 9 bases in between. The CDR3 here is CASSDGRETQYF. CDR3 in DNA: TGTGCCAGCAGCGATGGAAGGGAGACCCAGTACTTC.

This clonotype was observed a handful of times. A junction end diverges from the germline sequence, so it may reflect a read error. This sequence joins TRBV4-2 and TRBJ2-4, with TRBD2 as a possible D gene (6 bases). Germline CDR1 reads LGHNA; CDR2 reads YNFKEQ. The CDR3 runs 16 residues. The CDR3 protein is CASRQGAGLGKNIQYF. The CDR3 nucleotides are TGTGCCAGCAGACAAGGCGCGGGGCTTGGCAAAAACATTCAGTACTTC.

The chain recombines TRBV20-1 with TRBJ2-3; D might be TRBD2 (5 bases). The CDR3 runs 16 residues. Trimming left V 2 bases short and J 0 bases short, with 15 bases between. Per germline, CDR1 DFQATT and CDR2 SNEGSKA (reference sequence). The CDR3 sequence is CSARSREHTSTDTQYF. Here the CDR3 DNA reads TGCAGTGCTAGAAGTCGGGAACACACTAGCACAGATACGCAGTATTTT.

The table lists this clonotype with many counts. The chain is built from TRBV7-2 and TRBJ2-7; weak D call: TRBD2 (6 bases). Trimming stripped 2 bases from V and 0 bases from J, with 26 bases between. This CDR3 is 20 amino acids long. The V gene's germline CDR1 is SGHTA and CDR2 FQGNSA. Written as DNA, the CDR3 is TGTGCCAGCAGCTTATACTATATTGCGGGGCGTCGTTCTAGCTCCTACGAGCAGTACGTC. Translating it yields CASSLYYIAGRRSSSYEQYV.

V gene TRBV2 combines with J gene TRBJ1-2, with D tentatively TRBD1 (5 bases). The CDR3 totals 12 residues. Germline values: CDR1 SNHLY, CDR2 FYNNEI. V lost 7 bases, J lost 8 bases, and 14 bases lay in between. Here the CDR3 DNA reads TGTGCCAGCATAGTAAGGGGTCGGGGCTACACCTTC. This gives the protein CASIVRGRGYTF.

The sample holds many counts of this clonotype. J is TRBJ2-7 and V is TRBV9; perhaps TRBD2 as D (7 bases). Looked up from germline, CDR1 is SGDLS and CDR2 is YYNGEE. This CDR3 has 14 amino acids. V was shortened by 0 bases and J by 3 bases, with 10 bases between the two germline ends. In nucleotides, the CDR3 is TGTGCCAGCAGCGTAGGGGGGGGCCGCTACGAGCAGTACTTC. It specifies CASSVGGGRYEQYF.

J is TRBJ2-5 and V is TRBV29-1; TRBD2 matches 8 bases. The CDR3 extends over 12 amino acids. Trimming removed 4 bases from V and 13 bases from J; junction bases left unmatched: 11. Germline lookup yields CDR1 SQVTM and CDR2 ANQGSEA. CDR3 region: CSVVEAGAGGYF. CDR3 nucleotide sequence: TGCAGCGTTGTTGAAGCGGGGGCCGGGGGGTACTTC.

This clonotype was observed at least ten times. The chain has TRBV6-2 or TRBV6-3 and TRBJ1-2, with 7 bases matching TRBD1. The germline CDR1 and CDR2 sequences are MNHEY and SVGEGT. CDR3 size: 15 residues. V trimming: 1 base; J trimming: 3 bases; junction bases outside the gene matches: 5. The CDR3 nucleotides read TGTGCCAGCAGTTACTTACAGGGGATCGACTATGGCTACACCTTC. Its protein product is CASSYLQGIDYGYTF.

This sequence joins TRBV2 and TRBJ1-1; 9 bases map to TRBD1. The CDR3 contains 14 residues. Germline-derived CDR1 and CDR2 are SNHLY and FYNNEI. After removal of 4 bases from V and 5 bases from J, the junction contained 5 bases not matched to a gene. The CDR3 DNA sequence: TGTGCCAGCAGTGGGGGGACAGGGAGGACTGAAGCTTTCTTT. This gives the protein CASSGGTGRTEAFF.

In DNA form, the CDR3 reads TGTGCCAGCAGCTTCAGGTGGGGGGGCTGGAATGAGCAGTTCTTC. It translates to CASSFRWGGWNEQFF. The V call is TRBV11-1, the J call TRBJ2-1; the D gene is possibly TRBD2 (7 bases). The CDR3 contains 15 residues. Deletions cut 3 bases from V and 7 bases from J, with 16 bases between. The germline gives CDR1 SGHAT, CDR2 FQDESV (reference sequence).

This clonotype was detected many times. The CDR3 spells CAISESGPYEQYV. CDR3 in DNA: TGTGCCATCAGTGAGTCCGGGCCCTACGAGCAGTACGTC. J is TRBJ2-7 and V is TRBV10-3; D is undetermined. CDR3 size: 13 residues. Germline V gene lookup returns CDR1 ENHRY and CDR2 SYGVKD. V lost 0 bases to trimming and J lost 2 bases, with 5 bases between them.

This clonotype was recorded a few times. CDR3 sequence reads: CAISESLTTGNQPQHF. CDR3 in DNA: TGTGCCATCAGTGAATCACTTACGACTGGTAATCAGCCCCAGCATTTT. The chain couples TRBV10-3 to TRBJ1-5; D uncertain. Germline lookup yields CDR1 ENHRY and CDR2 SYGVKD. CDR3 length equals 16 residues. Trimming cost V 3 bases and J 4 bases, with 16 bases left between them.

This clonotype has a handful of counts. The rearrangement links TRBV20-1 to TRBJ2-3; D is possibly TRBD1 or TRBD2 (5 bases each). Trimming removed 6 bases at V and 2 bases at J, with 18 bases between. The CDR3 loop spans 15 amino acids. CDR1 DFQATT and CDR2 SNEGSKA come from the germline V gene (reference sequence). The DNA for the CDR3 is TGCAGTGCCGGCCGGGACCGCCGGTCCACAGATACGCAGTATTTT. Translation gives CSAGRDRRSTDTQYF.

This clonotype was detected ten times or more. The chain employs TRBV12-3 or TRBV12-4 and TRBJ1-2; a weak D match, TRBD1 (5 bases). The CDR3 totals 12 residues. V was cut by 6 bases and J by 4 bases, with 9 bases left in between. The CDR3 sequence is CASRTDSYGYTF. CDR3 nucleotide sequence: TGTGCCAGCAGGACCGACAGCTATGGCTACACCTTC.

This clonotype appeared many times. The rearrangement joins TRBV9 to TRBJ2-3, with D maybe TRBD1 (6 bases). The CDR3 loop spans 15 amino acids. The V end lost 3 bases, the J end lost 2 bases, and 13 bases lay between the germline ends. CDR1 and CDR2 (germline): SGDLS, YYNGEE. This CDR3 is CASSALGQPTDTQYF. The CDR3 DNA reads TGTGCCAGCAGCGCGTTAGGACAGCCCACAGATACGCAGTATTTT.

This clonotype was counted many times. V gene TRBV20-1 combines with J gene TRBJ1-4; D is perhaps TRBD1 (5 bases). CDR1 DFQATT and CDR2 SNEGSKA come from the germline V gene (reference sequence). Trimming removed 5 bases from V and 8 bases from J, with 9 bases in between. The CDR3 loop spans 11 amino acids. DNA of the CDR3: TGCAGTGCTTGGACACAGGAAAAACTGTTTTTT. It is translated as CSAWTQEKLFF.

V is TRBV4-1 and J is TRBJ2-3; D is uncertain. The germline CDR1 and CDR2 sequences are MGHRA and YSYEKL. Trimming removed 5 bases at V and 6 bases at J, with 9 bases between. The CDR3 runs to 12 residues. CDR3 coding DNA: TGCGCCAGCAGCTCTGCGTGGGATACGCAGTATTTT. Translation gives CASSSAWDTQYF.

At least ten counts were recorded for this clonotype. The chain links TRBV5-1 to TRBJ1-4; TRBD1 aligns across 8 bases. Germline CDR1 SGHRS, CDR2 YFSETQ. The CDR3 length is 15 residues. Trimming removed 4 bases from V and 4 bases from J; junction bases left unmatched: 6. CDR3 DNA: TGCGCCAGCAGCCCGAGCGGACAGGGTAATGAAAAACTGTTTTTT. It codes for CASSPSGQGNEKLFF.

This clonotype was counted between two and nine times. This chain links TRBV4-2 with TRBJ1-6; 7 bases line up with TRBD1. V trimming: 0 bases; J trimming: 12 bases; junction bases outside the gene matches: 11. CDR3 length: 16 residues. Germline values: CDR1 LGHNA, CDR2 YNFKEQ. The CDR3 loop is CASSQDSGTALRPLHF. The CDR3, as DNA: TGTGCCAGCAGCCAAGATTCTGGGACAGCCCTAAGACCCCTCCACTTT.

This clonotype showed up many times. The chain links TRBV9 to TRBJ2-3; D is unclear. Trimming took off 0 bases at V and 4 bases at J, with 15 bases between the two ends. The CDR3 length is 16 residues. Germline assignment: CDR1 SGDLS and CDR2 YYNGEE. CDR3 nucleotides: TGTGCCAGCAGCGTAGGAGGTGGTCCAAGCTCAGATACGCAGTATTTT. Translation gives CASSVGGGPSSDTQYF.

The V gene is TRBV20-1, the J gene TRBJ2-1; 7 bases match TRBD2. The germline gives CDR1 DFQATT, CDR2 SNEGSKA (reference sequence). V lost 6 bases to trimming and J lost 8 bases; unmatched junction nucleotides: 10. The CDR3 is 13 residues long. CDR3 in amino acids: CSANRDYWDEQFF. DNA for the CDR3: TGCAGTGCGAACCGGGACTACTGGGATGAGCAGTTCTTC.

This clonotype came up many times. This rearrangement joins TRBV21-1 to TRBJ1-2; the table names TRBD1, a call not compared with the DNA. TRBV21-1 represents a pseudogene. The CDR3 spans 14 residues. The CDR3 DNA sequence: TGTGCCAGCAGCACGTCCCATGACGTACATGGCTACACCTTC. Translation gives CASSTSHDVHGYTF.

The sample holds a few counts of this clonotype. The chain uses TRBV5-4 and TRBJ1-2; 7 bases line up with TRBD1. The V gene end was trimmed by 6 bases and the J gene end by 10 bases; junction bases not matched to a gene: 15. Germline CDR1 and CDR2: SGHNT and YYREEE (reference sequence). The CDR3 has 14 amino acids. CDR3 nucleotides: TGTGCCAGCAACGAACTGGGACAGACCCTAGCCTACACCTTC. It codes for CASNELGQTLAYTF.

This clonotype was picked up a small number of times. J is TRBJ2-3 and V is TRBV7-3, with a possible D match to TRBD2 (6 bases). The V gene lost 4 bases and the J gene lost 1 base, with 9 bases spanning the gap. Germline CDR1 reads SGHTA; CDR2 reads FQGTGA. The CDR3 runs 14 residues. Written as DNA, the CDR3 is TGTGCCAGCAGCTCTAGCGTAGGCACAGATACGCAGTATTTT. This gives the protein CASSSSVGTDTQYF.

The chain recombines TRBV7-3 with TRBJ2-2; no definite D call. The V and J ends lost 2 bases and 6 bases respectively, with 7 bases between them. Germline CDR1 reads SGHTA; CDR2 reads FQGTGA. This CDR3 is 13 amino acids long. CDR3 bases: TGTGCCAGCAGCTTACGGGTGGCCGGGGAGCTGTTTTTT. Residues: CASSLRVAGELFF.

This clonotype was found a few times. This sequence joins TRBV6-5 and TRBJ2-7, with a tentative D call TRBD2 (6 bases). Between the trimmed V and J ends, which lost 5 bases and 7 bases, there was a span of 12 bases. Germline V gene data show CDR1 as MNHEY and CDR2 as SVGAGI. The CDR3 is 12 amino acids. The CDR3 spells CASSGGLEEQYF. CDR3 DNA: TGTGCCAGCAGTGGAGGGCTCGAGGAGCAGTACTTC.